This T cell receptor (beta chain) derives from a study of blood T cell repertoires in COVID-19 (dated by TCRdb to between 2020 and 2021). At the level of the whole study: Collaborator samples came from the United States, Italy and Spain and covered acute and convalescent phases of COVID-19. The dataset comprised deeply sampled blood TCRbeta repertoires from subjects exposed to, actively infected with, or recovered from COVID-19. A de-identified subject ID, COVID-19 status, age in years and sex were almost always included in the sample metadata. The material from the prospective study consisted of cDNA or gDNA derived from T cells, B-cell-depleted T cells, or PBMCs. Samples came from the ongoing ImmuneRACE study (first 160 participants) plus 1,254 subjects from 6 global collaborators. Where available, HLA class I and class II types were obtained from metadata supplied by the sample provider rather than from assay-based typing. The repertoires were released in a freely available public database meant as a resource for research on the immune response to SARS-CoV-2.

On this clone itself: What antigen it recognizes has not been identified. No base qualities exist here, and no much larger clone lies one base off it.

TCRbeta CDR3 regions were amplified from genomic DNA by means of the immunoSEQ Assay, a bias-controlled multiplex PCR. Under the source paper's analysis protocol: The number of nucleated cells in each sample was estimated by amplification of reference gene primers within the assay. Sequence reads were collapsed and filtered to measure the absolute abundance of every unique TCRbeta CDR3 rearrangement. For each sample, productive Simpson clonality was calculated as the square root of Simpson's diversity index over productive rearrangements. Imported from immuneACCESS, the table was reduced by TCRdb to in-frame sequences with V and J called. These copies leave out some clones; in studies compared against another copy, an unresolved V gene accounts for under half, and the cause of the remainder is not known. V and J calls plus clone size are reproduced from that table; the DNA served to infer D and trimming. Counted in this sample were roughly 250,000 clones; around four fifths of them appeared once. The biggest ten clones account for 4.7% of the sample.

Inclusive of the bounding cysteine and phenylalanine, the CDR3 is 15 residues long. Of the read, only the CDR3 DNA is kept; its 45 bases are in frame from base 1. CDR1 SNHLY and CDR2 FYNNEI were looked up in the germline V gene. The germline V end is reduced by 5 bases and the J end by 6 bases; junction bases left unmatched: 8. Here is what the overall study found, with its caveats: The amount of clinical and demographic metadata varied by source and participant and was provided uncurated.

The collaborating institutions used their own protocols to collect whole blood in K2EDTA tubes. Collaborator samples were shipped for TCRbeta analysis as frozen whole blood, isolated PBMCs, or DNA extracted from either sample type. The sequence derives from a woman between 70 and 85 years old with acute or convalescent COVID-19. Sequences were obtained from peripheral blood. Rearrangement joined TRBV2 to TRBJ1-5; a stretch of 9 junction bases matches TRBD1. The encoded CDR3 is CASSSRDRVGQPQHF. The sequenced DNA is TGTGCCAGCAGTAGCCGGGACAGGGTTGGTCAGCCCCAGCATTTT.